One sample yielded the 25 T cell receptor beta chains listed below, sequenced in a study of identical twins. One entry per CDR3 protein, called by TCRdb with MiXCR from the 5' RACE reads. Of approximately 500,000 distinct CDR3 sequences listed, 15% are singletons. These data also formed part of another study, on yellow fever vaccine responses in identical twins.

The specimen sequenced was CD4+ T cells sorted from blood. Source of these receptors: a woman younger than 35 in good health.

This chain connects TRBV4-1 to TRBJ2-3; TRBD2 aligns across 7 bases. There are 17 residues in the CDR3. The trim removed 0 bases at V and 2 bases at J, leaving 8 bases unmatched. Germline V lookup: CDR1 MGHRA, CDR2 YSYEKL. The CDR3 coding sequence is TGCGCCAGCAGCCAAGATCACGGGGCGGGGGACACAGATACGCAGTATTTT. This gives the protein CASSQDHGAGDTDTQYF.

This clonotype was counted a few times. V gene TRBV12-3 or TRBV12-4 combines with J gene TRBJ2-5, with 9 bases lining up with TRBD2. V was pared by 3 bases and J by 4 bases, with 6 bases of the junction left unmatched. The CDR3 is 15 amino acids. The CDR3 region is CASSFISGRSETQYF. The CDR3 coding sequence is TGTGCCAGCAGTTTTATTAGCGGGAGATCAGAGACCCAGTACTTC.

This clonotype was picked up a small number of times. This chain uses TRBV12-3 or TRBV12-4 with TRBJ2-3, with D perhaps assigned TRBD1 or TRBD2 (6 bases each). The V gene lost 3 bases and the J gene lost 8 bases, with 15 bases spanning the gap. There are 14 residues in the CDR3. CDR3 in amino acids: CASSLQGRRGTQYF. The CDR3 nucleotides read TGTGCCAGCAGTTTGCAGGGGCGGAGGGGTACGCAGTATTTT.

Many counts were recorded for this clonotype. The CDR3 protein is CASSYQNNEQFF. CDR3 in DNA: TGTGCCAGCAGTTACCAAAACAATGAGCAGTTCTTC. V and J are TRBV6-5 and TRBJ2-1; D uncertain. Germline CDR1 MNHEY, CDR2 SVGAGI. The CDR3 is 12 residues long. V was cut by 2 bases and J by 5 bases, with 4 bases left in between.

This clonotype has a count of ten or more. CDR3 sequence: CASSRGRENTEAFF. The CDR3 DNA sequence: TGCGCCAGCAGCCGGGGACGGGAGAACACTGAAGCTTTCTTT. The chain recombines TRBV5-1 with TRBJ1-1; D may be TRBD1 (5 bases). The CDR3 has 14 amino acids. The ends were cut back, 4 bases at V and 1 base at J, with 11 bases in the middle. Germline V gene lookup returns CDR1 SGHRS and CDR2 YFSETQ.

CDR3 bases: TGTGCCAGCAGCTGGACAGGGGCGGATGAGCAGTTCTTC. Translated: CASSWTGADEQFF. The rearrangement joins TRBV7-2 to TRBJ2-1, with 9 bases lining up with TRBD1. The V and J ends lost 4 bases and 8 bases, in that order; junction bases with no gene match: 3. The CDR3 runs to 13 residues. CDR1 is SGHTA, CDR2 FQGNSA, per germline.

This chain links TRBV20-1 with TRBJ1-1, with a tentative D call TRBD1 (5 bases). Germline CDR1 and CDR2: DFQATT and SNEGSKA (reference sequence). CDR3 length: 15 amino acids. Between the trimmed V and J ends, which lost 4 bases and 0 bases, there was a span of 15 bases. CDR3 in amino acids: CSATPPGTLNTEAFF. The CDR3 DNA reads as TGCAGTGCTACCCCTCCGGGGACCTTGAACACTGAAGCTTTCTTT.

The gene calls are TRBV6-1 and TRBJ1-4; 9 bases agree with TRBD1. This CDR3 is built from 13 residues. The germline gives CDR1 MNHNS, CDR2 SASEGT. After removal of 8 bases from V and 7 bases from J, the junction contained 5 bases not matched to a gene. In DNA, the CDR3 is TGTGCCAGCGGGACAGGGACGGGTGAAAAACTGTTTTTT. Amino acid sequence: CASGTGTGEKLFF.

The gene calls are TRBV12-3 or TRBV12-4 and TRBJ2-1; 11 nucleotides align to TRBD2. The ends lost 6 bases at V and 8 bases at J; junction bases unmatched: 9. The CDR3 loop spans 15 amino acids. The CDR3 nucleotides are TGTGCCAGCAGCATAACTAGCGGGAGTACCTATGAGCAGTTCTTC. Amino acids: CASSITSGSTYEQFF.

V and J are TRBV20-1 and TRBJ2-3, with D tentatively TRBD1 or TRBD2 (5 bases each). Per germline, CDR1 DFQATT and CDR2 SNEGSKA (reference sequence). The V end was cut by 4 bases, the J end by 4 bases, with 15 bases between. The CDR3 runs to 14 residues. The CDR3 DNA follows: TGCAGTGCTATTAGAACAGGAGGTGCAGATACGCAGTATTTT. Translated, it gives CSAIRTGGADTQYF.

This clonotype was seen only a few times. This chain uses TRBV7-9 with TRBJ1-1; TRBD1 aligns across 10 bases. The germline V gene encodes CDR1 SEHNR and CDR2 FQNEAQ (reference sequence). The CDR3 extends over 15 amino acids. J gave up 0 bases and V 5 bases, and 3 bases lay outside the gene matches. CDR3 region: CASSPGTGVNTEAFF. The CDR3 DNA reads as TGTGCCAGCAGCCCAGGGACAGGGGTGAACACTGAAGCTTTCTTT.

The genes are TRBV3-1 and TRBJ2-7; no clear D. From germline, CDR1 is LGHDT and CDR2 YNNKEL (reference sequence). There are 14 residues in the CDR3. V was cut by 6 bases and J by 3 bases, with 15 bases left in between. The CDR3 nucleotides are TGTGCCAGCAGGGCCACGGCAGGCCACTACGAGCAGTACTTC. Residues: CASRATAGHYEQYF.

This chain uses TRBV7-3 with TRBJ2-1; 9 bases are shared with TRBD2. Germline CDR1 is SGHTA and CDR2 is FQGTGA. Trimming removed 2 bases from V and 7 bases from J; junction bases left unmatched: 6. CDR3 size: 15 residues. The CDR3 sequence: CASSLGSGSRNEQFF. The CDR3 DNA reads as TGTGCCAGCAGCTTAGGTAGCGGGAGTCGGAATGAGCAGTTCTTC.

The chain joins TRBV28 to TRBJ2-5; 12 bases are shared with TRBD2. CDR1 is MDHEN and CDR2 is SYDVKM in the germline V gene. This CDR3 has 18 amino acids. The trim removed 2 bases at V and 4 bases at J, leaving 11 bases unmatched. In DNA, the CDR3 is TGTGCCAGCAGTTTAGCCCCTAGACTAGCGGGAGTCGGAGAGACCCAGTACTTC. Translating gives CASSLAPRLAGVGETQYF.

This chain connects TRBV12-3 or TRBV12-4 to TRBJ2-5; the match to TRBD1 covers 10 bases. The J segment lost 13 bases and the V segment lost 7 bases, leaving 6 bases of the junction unmatched. There are 11 residues in the CDR3. CDR3 nucleotides: TGTGCCAGCACCCGACAGGGGGCACCGTACTTC. Protein sequence: CASTRQGAPYF.

The chain joins TRBV9 to TRBJ2-2; D gene unclear. Per the germline V gene, CDR1 is SGDLS and CDR2 is YYNGEE. The length of the CDR3 is 16 residues. The V gene lost 0 bases and the J gene lost 2 bases, with 11 bases spanning the gap. The CDR3 protein is CASSVAAAANTGELFF. The CDR3 DNA is TGTGCCAGCAGCGTAGCGGCAGCAGCCAACACCGGGGAGCTGTTTTTT.

This clonotype was picked up many times. This chain links TRBV5-1 with TRBJ2-1; TRBD2 agrees at 7 bases. J was trimmed by 4 bases and V by 4 bases; bases with no gene match: 5. The length of the CDR3 is 14 residues. CDR1 is SGHRS and CDR2 is YFSETQ in the germline V gene. DNA for the CDR3: TGCGCCAGCAGCCCCCACGGGGGGTACAATGAGCAGTTCTTC. It specifies CASSPHGGYNEQFF.

The V gene is TRBV7-9, the J gene TRBJ2-1; 7 bases fit TRBD2. The V segment lost 1 base and the J segment 5 bases; nucleotides outside the gene matches: 11. Germline V gives CDR1 SEHNR, CDR2 FQNEAQ (reference sequence). The CDR3 is 17 amino acids. The CDR3 nucleotides are TGTGCCAGCAGCTTAGTCCTAGGTTCGGCGGGAGACAATGAGCAGTTCTTC. It yields the protein CASSLVLGSAGDNEQFF.

The chain joins TRBV5-5 to TRBJ2-7; D is perhaps TRBD2 (6 bases). Germline V gives CDR1 SGHKS, CDR2 YYEKEE (reference sequence). V gave up 4 bases and J gave up 2 bases, with 13 bases separating them. CDR3 length equals 14 residues. CDR3 nucleotide sequence: TGTGCCAGCAGCCCGCCTGGGACTCCCTACGAGCAGTACGTC. Protein: CASSPPGTPYEQYV.

This rearrangement joins TRBV2 to TRBJ1-5; 9 bases match TRBD1. The CDR3 contains 15 residues. Germline V CDR1 and CDR2: SNHLY, FYNNEI. V trimming: 4 bases; J trimming: 8 bases; junction bases outside the gene matches: 9. CDR3 nucleotide sequence: TGTGCCAGCAGTGCGGCGGACAGGGGTGTGGAGCCCCAGCATTTT. This encodes CASSAADRGVEPQHF.

The chain has TRBV20-1 and TRBJ2-3; 7 positions agree with TRBD2. CDR1 DFQATT and CDR2 SNEGSKA come from the germline V gene (reference sequence). J gave up 6 bases and V 8 bases, and 2 bases lay outside the gene matches. The CDR3 runs 10 residues. The CDR3: CSLSGDTQYF. The CDR3 coding sequence is TGCAGTCTTAGCGGGGATACGCAGTATTTT.

As concerns this clonotype: One junction end does not reproduce the germline sequence, and a read error may be involved. The chain employs TRBV3-1 and TRBJ2-1; D ambiguous. CDR1 and CDR2 (germline): LGHDT, YNNKEL (reference sequence). This CDR3 comprises 18 residues. CDR3 residues: CACSQQLPLTKRTNEQFF. Written as DNA, the CDR3 is TGTGCCTGCAGCCAACAGTTGCCTCTAACAAAGCGAACCAATGAGCAGTTCTTC.

The rearrangement uses TRBV5-1 and TRBJ2-7; TRBD2 agrees at 8 bases. Per germline, CDR1 SGHRS and CDR2 YFSETQ. This CDR3 region has 15 residues. Trimming at V came to 4 bases and at J to 3 bases, leaving 9 bases not matched to a gene. The CDR3 spells CASSENRGGSYEQYF. CDR3 DNA: TGCGCCAGCAGCGAAAATCGGGGGGGAAGCTACGAGCAGTACTTC.

This clonotype has just a few counts. This rearrangement joins TRBV2 to TRBJ1-2, with D possibly matching TRBD1 (5 bases). Germline V gene data show CDR1 as SNHLY and CDR2 as FYNNEI. The length of the CDR3 is 16 residues. V lost 1 base and J lost 6, with 18 bases in between. CDR3 coding DNA: TGTGCCAGCAGTGAAGAGGAGTGGCGGAGGGGAAATGGCTACACCTTC. It encodes CASSEEEWRRGNGYTF.

The chain carries TRBV6-1 and TRBJ2-7; 10 bases map to TRBD1. The CDR3 is 14 residues long. Germline assignment: CDR1 MNHNS and CDR2 SASEGT. V lost 1 base, J lost 3 bases, and 0 bases stayed unmatched. CDR3 coding DNA: TGTGCCAGCAGTGAAGGGGACAGGGGCTACGAGCAGTACGTC. Protein: CASSEGDRGYEQYV.